These 24 T cell receptor beta chains came from one sample sequenced in a study of T cells in Graves' hyperthyroidism and ophthalmopathy. There were TCR beta CDR3 regions amplified from RNA transcripts. HTBI primers were employed in a first-round RT-PCR of the TCR CDR3. MiXCR was run by TCRdb on the multiplex PCR reads, yielding one entry per CDR3 protein. The data contain approximately 400,000 distinct CDR3 sequences, approximately 14% of them seen just once; the ten biggest clones take up 13% to 15%. What was sequenced was blood. The receptors come from a woman between 18 and 29 years old with Graves' hyperthyroidism.

The table lists this clonotype with many counts. The CDR3 DNA reads as TGTGCCAGCAGTTCCCTAGCGGGGGGCCAAGAGACCCAGTACTTC. Protein: CASSSLAGGQETQYF. The chain carries TRBV28 and TRBJ2-5, with TRBD2 matching 11 bases. J was trimmed by 1 base and V by 4 bases; bases with no gene match: 2. Per germline, CDR1 MDHEN and CDR2 SYDVKM. This CDR3 is built from 15 residues.

This clonotype was picked up many times. The V and J genes are TRBV12-3 or TRBV12-4 and TRBJ1-2; 11 bases agree with TRBD1. This CDR3 region has 14 residues. With 6 bases clipped from V and 4 bases from J, the junction kept 4 bases outside the gene matches. CDR3 protein: CASRLGQGGYGYTF. CDR3 nucleotide sequence: TGTGCCAGCAGGTTGGGACAGGGGGGCTATGGCTACACCTTC.

This clonotype was picked up many times. The chain joins TRBV5-1 to TRBJ1-2, with D uncertain. The germline V and J ends were trimmed by 0 bases and 2 bases, with 8 bases remaining between them. This CDR3 spans 14 amino acids. From germline, CDR1 is SGHRS and CDR2 YFSETQ. DNA for the CDR3: TGCGCCAGCAGCTTGGGCGACGGGAACTATGGCTACACCTTC. Protein: CASSLGDGNYGYTF.

This clonotype came up many times. The V call is TRBV24-1, the J call TRBJ2-1, with TRBD1 matching over 7 bases. The CDR3 length is 16 residues. The J segment lost 3 bases and the V segment lost 3 bases, leaving 7 bases of the junction unmatched. CDR1 KGHDR and CDR2 SFDVKD come from the germline V gene. CDR3 DNA sequence: TGTGCCACCAGTGATCAACAGGGGAACGGCTACAATGAGCAGTTCTTC. Residues: CATSDQQGNGYNEQFF.

The V and J genes are TRBV28 and TRBJ2-3, with TRBD2 matching over 11 bases. Germline lookup yields CDR1 MDHEN and CDR2 SYDVKM. Trimming cost V 5 bases and J 6 bases; bases outside gene matches: 7. The CDR3 is made up of 15 amino acids. The CDR3 protein is CASSNLAGGGDTQYF. The CDR3 DNA reads as TGTGCCAGCAGTAATCTAGCGGGAGGAGGGGATACGCAGTATTTT.

This clonotype was seen many times. V gene TRBV6-5 combines with J gene TRBJ1-1; D ambiguous. The CDR3 is 15 amino acids. CDR1 and CDR2 from the germline V gene are MNHEY and SVGAGI. Trimming shortened V by 0 bases and J by 1 base, and 9 bases separated the two germline ends. The CDR3 bases are TGTGCCAGCAGTTACTCGATAAGTCAGAACACTGAAGCTTTCTTT. This translates into CASSYSISQNTEAFF.

This clonotype was counted between two and nine times. This chain uses TRBV24-1 with TRBJ2-1, with D perhaps TRBD2 (5 bases). The CDR3 consists of 16 residues. V was clipped by 2 bases and J by 4 bases, with 14 bases between them. Germline CDR1 and CDR2: KGHDR and SFDVKD. DNA for the CDR3: TGTGCCACCAGTGATTCTAGCCGGGATCTTTACAATGAGCAGTTCTTC. Its protein is CATSDSSRDLYNEQFF.

This clonotype has at least ten counts. The chain links TRBV6-5 to TRBJ1-1; D gene uncertain. The CDR3 totals 14 residues. V gave up 2 bases and J gave up 1 base, with 8 bases separating them. Germline-derived CDR1 and CDR2 are MNHEY and SVGAGI. CDR3 loop: CASSYGTANTEAFF. For the CDR3, the DNA is TGTGCCAGCAGTTACGGCACGGCGAACACTGAAGCTTTCTTT.

This clonotype was recorded at least ten times. The chain couples TRBV12-3 or TRBV12-4 to TRBJ1-1; D possibly corresponds to TRBD1 (6 bases). The CDR3 length is 14 residues. Trimming took off 5 bases at V and 5 bases at J, with 15 bases between the two ends. The CDR3 sequence: CASSRDTGKTEAFF. CDR3 DNA sequence: TGTGCCAGCAGTAGAGACACAGGGAAAACTGAAGCTTTCTTT.

Ten or more counts support this clonotype. The rearrangement joins TRBV11-2 to TRBJ1-1, with no clear D. CDR3 length: 15 amino acids. V was clipped by 5 bases and J by 1 base, with 14 bases between them. The germline CDR1 and CDR2 sequences are SGHAT and FQNNGV. CDR3 protein: CASSKSNPGNTEAFF. Here the CDR3 DNA reads TGTGCCAGCAGCAAATCCAACCCAGGGAACACTGAAGCTTTCTTT.

The rearrangement joins TRBV20-1 to TRBJ2-1; 9 bases match TRBD1. The germline V gene encodes CDR1 DFQATT and CDR2 SNEGSKA (reference sequence). The CDR3 covers 13 residues. With 4 bases clipped from V and 8 bases from J, the junction kept 6 bases outside the gene matches. CDR3 DNA: TGCAGTGCTAACCCGGGACAGGGATATGAGCAGTTCTTC. This gives the protein CSANPGQGYEQFF.

This clonotype showed up many times. The rearrangement uses TRBV12-3 or TRBV12-4 and TRBJ2-3, with TRBD1 matching 7 bases. J lost 4 bases, V lost 3 bases, and 7 bases had no gene match. CDR3 size: 15 residues. The CDR3 is CASSLVAGGADTQYF. As DNA, the CDR3 is TGTGCCAGCAGTTTGGTTGCAGGGGGAGCAGATACGCAGTATTTT.

This chain links TRBV28 with TRBJ2-7; 11 bases fit TRBD2. The CDR3 loop spans 15 amino acids. The V segment lost 3 bases and the J segment 2 bases; nucleotides outside the gene matches: 3. Germline V CDR1 and CDR2: MDHEN, SYDVKM. Here the CDR3 reads CASSFELAGAYEQYF. DNA of the CDR3: TGTGCCAGCAGTTTTGAACTAGCGGGAGCCTACGAGCAGTACTTC.

This clonotype was counted many times. The chain couples TRBV27 to TRBJ1-1, with D unclear. The V and J ends lost 6 bases and 5 bases respectively, with 16 bases between them. The germline V gene encodes CDR1 MNHEY and CDR2 SMNVEV (reference sequence). The CDR3 consists of 14 residues. In DNA, the CDR3 is TGTGCCAGCAGCCCCAGGTCTGAAAAGACTGAAGCTTTCTTT. Amino acids: CASSPRSEKTEAFF.

A remark on this clonotype: A single base separates this from a much larger clone, so it may be a read error. The rearrangement uses TRBV24-1 and TRBJ2-1; D is uncertain. The DNA end favors TRBJ2-7, so the J call may be wrong. Per the germline V gene, CDR1 is KGHDR and CDR2 is SFDVKD. The CDR3 length is 15 residues. CDR3 DNA: TGTGCCACCAGTGATCTAGTAAAGTCCTACAATGAGCAGTACTTC. Translated: CATSDLVKSYNEQYF.

This clonotype was detected only a few times. The rearrangement links TRBV3-1 to TRBJ2-7, with D unclear. Germline CDR1 LGHDT, CDR2 YNNKEL (reference sequence). With 10 bases removed from V and 6 bases from J, the gap between germline ends came to 10 bases. The CDR3 sequence is 10 residues long. The CDR3 region is CATPPSEQYF. The CDR3 DNA follows: TGTGCCACCCCCCCTTCCGAGCAGTACTTC.

This clonotype has at least ten counts. The V gene is TRBV28, the J gene TRBJ2-7; 10 bases match TRBD2. Germline CDR1 reads MDHEN; CDR2 reads SYDVKM. This CDR3 has 13 residues. V lost 8 bases to trimming and J lost 8 bases; unmatched junction nucleotides: 9. CDR3 sequence (DNA): TGTGCCAGCCAGCGGGAGGGCCCCCTGAAGCAGTACTTC. Its translation is CASQREGPLKQYF.

This clonotype was seen many times. Here the CDR3 reads CASRSGEVDRDMDDTEAFF. DNA for the CDR3: TGTGCCAGCAGGTCTGGGGAGGTGGACAGGGATATGGATGACACTGAAGCTTTCTTT. The chain is built from TRBV12-3 or TRBV12-4 and TRBJ1-1, with TRBD1 matching over 8 bases. The J segment lost 3 bases and the V segment lost 6 bases, leaving 21 bases of the junction unmatched. This CDR3 is built from 19 residues.

In its sample, this clonotype was seen many times. V gene TRBV20-1 combines with J gene TRBJ2-1; D may match TRBD1 or TRBD2 (6 bases each). V shed 1 base and J shed 9 bases, with 13 bases lying between them. The CDR3 contains 13 residues. CDR1 is DFQATT, CDR2 SNEGSKA, per germline (reference sequence). In DNA form, the CDR3 reads TGCAGTGCTAGAGTCGGAGGGGGGAGTGAGCAGTTCTTC. Protein product: CSARVGGGSEQFF.

This clonotype has ten or more counts. V gene TRBV12-3 or TRBV12-4 combines with J gene TRBJ1-5; 7 positions agree with TRBD1. Trimming took 6 bases from V and 6 from J; bases not matched to a gene: 14. The CDR3 is made up of 16 amino acids. This CDR3 is CASSQTDRVLAQPQHF. Written as DNA, the CDR3 is TGTGCCAGCAGCCAAACCGACAGGGTTTTGGCTCAGCCCCAGCATTTT.

The sample holds many counts of this clonotype. V is TRBV5-1 and J is TRBJ2-1, with D possibly called TRBD1 or TRBD2 (6 bases each). Germline V gives CDR1 SGHRS, CDR2 YFSETQ. Trimming pared 4 bases from V and 0 bases from J, leaving 17 bases between. The CDR3 covers 17 residues. CDR3 DNA sequence: TGCGCCAGCAGCCCGTTTCGGGGGCACAGCTCCTACAATGAGCAGTTCTTC. Its translation is CASSPFRGHSSYNEQFF.

This chain joins TRBV20-1 and TRBJ1-3; D uncertain. Germline CDR1 DFQATT, CDR2 SNEGSKA (reference sequence). The length of the CDR3 is 12 residues. The V and J ends lost 1 base and 2 bases respectively, with 3 bases between them. CDR3 nucleotides: TGCAGTGCTAGAGGGACTGGAAACACCATATATTTT. This codes for CSARGTGNTIYF.

This clonotype was seen more than once but under ten times. With a much larger clone just one base away, this may be a read error. The J gene is TRBJ2-1, the V gene TRBV20-1, with 8 bases fitting TRBD2. Germline V lookup: CDR1 DFQATT, CDR2 SNEGSKA (reference sequence). With V trimmed by 6 bases and J by 8 bases, 6 bases remained unmatched. The length of the CDR3 is 12 residues. The CDR3 region is CSARGGLDEQFF. In nucleotides, the CDR3 is TGCAGTGCCCGGGGGGGCTTAGATGAGCAGTTCTTC.

This clonotype was seen repeatedly, ten times or more. The chain recombines TRBV5-1 with TRBJ1-3; D ambiguous. The CDR3 contains 14 residues. V lost 0 bases to trimming and J lost 3 bases, with 7 bases between them. CDR1 is SGHRS and CDR2 is YFSETQ in the germline V gene. Written as DNA, the CDR3 is TGCGCCAGCAGCTTGGTGGGGTATGGAAACACCATATATTTT. Protein sequence: CASSLVGYGNTIYF.